Listed below are T cell receptor beta chains from one sample, sequenced in a study of lymphopenia after photon versus proton radiotherapy. Method: immunoSEQ multiplex PCR; TCRdb's copy keeps in-frame clones and lacks some. Here the sample spans around 50,000 clones, 70% to 85% being singletons. The source was peripheral blood, collected from a patient treated with proton-based radiotherapy. The receptors were sampled from a man in his fifties or sixties with pancreatic cancer. Each CDR3 is given with its conserved first and last residue. A D gene is named only where the DNA matches it firmly. Clone size is given for some rows only: seen once, a few or many times, or a class if the clone is expanded.

d_gene	abundance	j_gene	v_gene	CDR3aa	CDR3nt
TRBD1	.	TRBJ2-7	TRBV7-2	CASSVEGQTNSYEQYF	TGTGCCAGCAGCGTAGAGGGACAGACAAACTCCTACGAGCAGTACTTC
.	.	TRBJ2-2	TRBV30	CAWSPIATRPGELFF	TGTGCCTGGAGCCCTATTGCGACTAGACCCGGGGAGCTGTTTTTT
TRBD1	.	TRBJ2-1	TRBV10-3	CAISDGTGGSEQFF	TGTGCCATCAGTGACGGGACAGGGGGTTCTGAGCAGTTCTTC
TRBD1	.	TRBJ2-7	TRBV2	CASSDPQGAAYEQYF	TGTGCCAGCAGTGACCCGCAGGGGGCTGCCTACGAGCAGTACTTC
.	.	TRBJ2-6	TRBV6-4	CASSEEWRSSGANVLTF	TGTGCCAGCAGTGAAGAATGGCGTAGCTCTGGGGCCAACGTCCTGACTTTC
.	once	TRBJ1-6	TRBV6-1	CASSVGQSPLHF	TGTGCCAGCAGTGTAGGGCAGTCACCCCTCCACTTT
.	.	TRBJ1-2	TRBV2	CASQMGGDNYGYTF	TGTGCCAGCCAGATGGGAGGGGACAACTATGGCTACACCTTC
TRBD1	.	TRBJ2-1	TRBV7-9	CASSSWTGDYNEQFF	TGTGCCAGCAGCTCCTGGACAGGGGACTACAATGAGCAGTTCTTC
TRBD2	.	TRBJ2-7	TRBV4-1	CASSRPTSGNHEQYF	TGCGCCAGCAGCCGACCGACTAGCGGGAACCACGAGCAGTACTTC
TRBD2	.	TRBJ2-3	TRBV7-9	CASSTRGREGSTDTQYF	TGTGCCAGCAGCACCCGGGGGCGGGAGGGGAGCACAGATACGCAGTATTTT
.	.	TRBJ1-5	TRBV21-1	CASSTPPRRVGFNQPQHF	TGTGCCAGCAGCACGCCACCTCGTAGGGTAGGGTTCAATCAGCCCCAGCATTTT
.	once	TRBJ2-7	TRBV5-1	CASSLESPGGPYEQYF	TGCGCCAGCAGCTTGGAGTCTCCAGGCGGGCCCTACGAGCAGTACTTC
.	.	TRBJ1-2	TRBV28	CASRFPHYGYTF	TGTGCCAGCAGGTTCCCCCACTATGGCTACACCTTC
TRBD2	.	TRBJ2-1	TRBV5-6	CASSLETSGSSYNEQFF	TGTGCCAGCAGCTTGGAGACTAGCGGGAGCTCCTACAATGAGCAGTTCTTC
.	.	TRBJ1-2	TRBV27	CASSLSGGVGWGYTF	TGTGCCAGCAGTTTATCGGGAGGAGTGGGGTGGGGCTACACCTTC
TRBD1	.	TRBJ2-2	TRBV5-1	CASSFRGRGTGELFF	TGCGCCAGCAGCTTCAGGGGGCGGGGCACCGGGGAGCTGTTTTTT
.	.	TRBJ1-1	TRBV7-2	CASSLGTNTEAFF	TGTGCCAGCAGCCTGGGGACGAACACTGAAGCTTTCTTT
.	.	TRBJ2-5	TRBV5-1	CASRTGAVMETQYF	TGCGCCAGCAGAACGGGGGCGGTGATGGAGACCCAGTACTTC
TRBD1	.	TRBJ2-3	TRBV7-3	CASSQQGLGTDTQYF	TGTGCCAGCAGCCAACAGGGGTTAGGAACAGATACGCAGTATTTT
TRBD1	.	TRBJ1-1	TRBV5-1	CASSPQGGVGTEAFF	TGCGCCAGCAGCCCACAGGGGGGAGTGGGCACTGAAGCTTTCTTT
.	.	TRBJ1-4	TRBV7-9	CASSLSRNEKLFF	TGTGCCAGCAGCTTAAGCCGTAATGAAAAACTGTTTTTT
TRBD1	.	TRBJ2-7	TRBV19	CASRGTVSYEQYF	TGTGCCAGTAGAGGGACAGTCTCCTACGAGCAGTACTTC
TRBD1	.	TRBJ1-2	TRBV15	CATSKDRVYGYTF	TGTGCCACCAGCAAGGACAGGGTCTATGGCTACACCTTC
.	.	TRBJ2-1	TRBV7-9	CASSLADGYNEQFF	TGTGCCAGCAGCTTAGCCGACGGCTACAATGAGCAGTTCTTC
.	.	TRBJ2-2	TRBV4-2	CASSQEIRGIAGELFF	TGTGCCAGCAGCCAAGAGATCCGGGGAATCGCCGGGGAGCTGTTTTTT
TRBD1	.	TRBJ2-3	TRBV5-4	CASSPTVDRAADTQYF	TGTGCCAGCAGCCCTACAGTCGACAGGGCCGCAGATACGCAGTATTTT
TRBD2	.	TRBJ2-1	TRBV5-1	CASSREGYNEQFF	TGCGCCAGCAGCCGGGAGGGGTACAATGAGCAGTTCTTC
.	.	TRBJ2-3	TRBV19	CASSMTDTQYF	TGTGCCAGTAGTATGACAGATACGCAGTATTTT
TRBD2	once	TRBJ2-1	TRBV15	CATSRDRGSTEQFF	TGTGCCACCAGCAGAGATCGCGGGAGCACTGAGCAGTTCTTC
.	once	TRBJ1-1	TRBV28	CASSLLRGNTEAFF	TGTGCCAGCAGTTTATTAAGGGGTAACACTGAAGCTTTCTTT
TRBD1	once	TRBJ1-2	TRBV2	CASTTTGNGYTF	TGTGCCAGCACTACGACAGGGAATGGCTACACCTTC
.	.	TRBJ1-1	TRBV7-6	CASSLNKGEAFF	TGTGCCAGCAGCCTAAATAAGGGAGAAGCTTTCTTT
TRBD1	.	TRBJ1-6	TRBV27	CASNIPGGSLHF	TGTGCCAGCAATATTCCAGGGGGCAGCCTCCACTTT
.	.	TRBJ1-5	TRBV2	CASRHRSNSNQPQHF	TGTGCCAGCAGGCACAGAAGTAATAGCAATCAGCCCCAGCATTTT
.	.	TRBJ1-3	TRBV5-4	CASSLDRSSGNTIYF	TGTGCCAGCAGCTTGGACAGGAGCTCTGGAAACACCATATATTTT
.	.	TRBJ1-1	TRBV7-9	CASSFTWGVGSEAFF	TGTGCCAGCAGCTTCACGTGGGGGGTAGGCTCTGAAGCTTTCTTT
.	.	TRBJ2-3	TRBV19	CASSPRLSPDTQYF	TGTGCCAGTAGTCCCCGACTATCGCCAGATACGCAGTATTTT
TRBD1	.	TRBJ2-3	TRBV7-9	CASSGRGSPGGSTDTQYF	TGTGCCAGCAGCGGGAGAGGTTCGCCAGGGGGTAGCACAGATACGCAGTATTTT
.	.	TRBJ2-3	TRBV7-2	CASSREGMGTDTQYF	TGTGCCAGCAGCCGTGAGGGCATGGGGACAGATACGCAGTATTTT
TRBD2	once	TRBJ2-1	TRBV9	CASSVDPSGGFYNEQFF	TGTGCCAGCAGCGTAGACCCTAGCGGGGGATTCTACAATGAGCAGTTCTTC
.	.	TRBJ2-5	TRBV19	CASSIVGVETQYF	TGTGCCAGTAGTATTGTGGGTGTAGAGACCCAGTACTTC
TRBD1	once	TRBJ2-1	TRBV5-6	CASSLRNLQGISSYNEQFF	TGTGCCAGCAGCTTGCGGAACTTACAGGGGATTAGCTCCTACAATGAGCAGTTCTTC
.	.	TRBJ1-1	TRBV28	CASSLRGGQWLAFF	TGTGCCAGCAGTTTAAGGGGCGGGCAGTGGTTAGCTTTCTTT
.	.	TRBJ2-3	TRBV5-6	CASSLEGVFTDTQYF	TGTGCCAGCAGCTTGGAGGGGGTTTTTACAGATACGCAGTATTTT